This is a list of T cell receptor beta chains from one sample in a study of cytomegalovirus exposure and HLA in healthy donors. Produced via immunoSEQ multiplex PCR; TCRdb's table is partial and in-frame only. The table includes some 90,000 clones, roughly 80% detected once. Sequenced material: PBMCs. Receptors originate from a boy younger than 18 in good health and CMV-seronegative. Both conserved end residues are part of each CDR3. The D gene is left open where the match is weak. The size of a clone is reported for some rows only, either as once, few or many, or as a class for expanded clones.

v_call	d_call	clone_size	j_call	cdr3_nt	cdr3_aa
TRBV13	.	.	TRBJ2-1	TGTGCCAGCAGCCTCGTTGCAGGGGGGAACAATGAGCAGTTCTTC	CASSLVAGGNNEQFF
TRBV7-9	TRBD1	.	TRBJ2-1	TGTGCCAGCAGCTTAGCCCTACAGGGGGAGCAGTTCTTC	CASSLALQGEQFF
TRBV30	.	.	TRBJ2-7	TGTGCCTGGAGTGCGGTGAACGAGCAGTACTTC	CAWSAVNEQYF
TRBV6-5	TRBD2	.	TRBJ2-7	TGTGCCAGCAGTTACGCGGGGGACTCCTACGAGCAGTACTTC	CASSYAGDSYEQYF
TRBV4-1	TRBD1	few	TRBJ1-1	TGCGCCAGCAGCCAACAGGACAGGGGGCCTGAAGCTTTCTTT	CASSQQDRGPEAFF
TRBV15	TRBD1	.	TRBJ1-2	TGTGCCACCAGCAGGGGGACAGGGGGCTTAGGCTACACCTTC	CATSRGTGGLGYTF
TRBV4-1	.	once	TRBJ1-3	TGCGCCAGCAGCCAAGTAAGGAGTCCTGGAAACACCATATATTTT	CASSQVRSPGNTIYF
TRBV9	TRBD1	.	TRBJ1-2	TGTGCCAGCAGCGGAACAACGACAGGGGGCTATGGCTACACCTTC	CASSGTTTGGYGYTF
TRBV4-1	.	.	TRBJ1-5	TGCGCCAGCAGCCAAGAGGACTTTTCCAATCAGCCCCAGCATTTT	CASSQEDFSNQPQHF
TRBV30	TRBD1	few	TRBJ1-1	TGTGCCTGGGGACAGGGGAGGAGGACTGAAGCTTTCTTT	CAWGQGRRTEAFF
TRBV9	.	.	TRBJ2-3	TGTGCCAGCAGCGAGCCCCCACGAGATACGCAGTATTTT	CASSEPPRDTQYF
TRBV9	.	few	TRBJ2-7	TGTGCCAGCAGCGTAGGGGGTAGCGCGTTCGACGAGCAGTACTTC	CASSVGGSAFDEQYF
TRBV7-2	.	.	TRBJ2-1	TGTGCCAGCAGCTTGAGGACAGCCTACAATGAGCAGTTCTTC	CASSLRTAYNEQFF
TRBV7-9	TRBD1	.	TRBJ1-1	TGTGCCAGCAGATCCGGGACAGGGCGTAATTGGGCTGAAGCTTTCTTT	CASRSGTGRNWAEAFF
TRBV6-6	.	.	TRBJ1-1	TGTGCCAGCAGTTACTCGGGACATTTATCTCAGCGCGCTTTCTTT	CASSYSGHLSQRAFF
TRBV6-1	.	.	TRBJ1-5	TGTGCCAGCAGTGATTTAGGGGAATATCAGCCCCAGCATTTT	CASSDLGEYQPQHF
TRBV23-1	TRBD1	.	TRBJ1-1	TGCGCCAGCAGTCGCCGAGACAGGGACCCTGAAGCTTTCTTT	CASSRRDRDPEAFF
TRBV7-9	TRBD2	.	TRBJ2-7	TGTGCCAGCAGCTTATTTGGGGGGGTCTCCTACGAGCAGTACTTC	CASSLFGGVSYEQYF
TRBV30	.	few	TRBJ2-5	TGTGCCTGGAGTGTGGGCTTTCAAGAGACCCAGTACTTC	CAWSVGFQETQYF
TRBV4-3	.	.	TRBJ1-1	TGCGCCAGCAGCCAAGATTTCGCCGGGGGAACTGAAGCTTTCTTT	CASSQDFAGGTEAFF
TRBV25-1	.	.	TRBJ2-4	TGTGCCAGCAGTAGGACAGACTACAATGCGGACATTCAGTACTTC	CASSRTDYNADIQYF
TRBV7-2	.	.	TRBJ2-7	TGTGCCAGCAGCGAACCCAGCAGGGAAGACGAGCAGTACTTC	CASSEPSREDEQYF
TRBV19	TRBD1	.	TRBJ1-1	TGTGCCTCCGGGACAGGCGTGATGAACACTGAAGCTTTCTTT	CASGTGVMNTEAFF
TRBV19	.	.	TRBJ2-1	TGTGCCAGTAGCGGATACGGGTACGGAAATGAGCAGTTCTTC	CASSGYGYGNEQFF
TRBV6-5	TRBD1	.	TRBJ1-3	TGTGCCAGCACCCGGACAGGGGGTCCCGGAAACACCATATATTTT	CASTRTGGPGNTIYF
TRBV4-3	.	.	TRBJ1-4	TGCGCCAGCAGCCAAGACCGGGATGGAGTCGGCGAAAAACTGTTTTTT	CASSQDRDGVGEKLFF
TRBV7-2	.	.	TRBJ1-5	TGTGCCAGCACCTTGGGGGGAAATCAGCCCCAGCATTTT	CASTLGGNQPQHF
TRBV5-1	.	.	TRBJ2-2	TGCGCCAGCAGTGTAGCGGCCGGGGAGCTGTTTTTT	CASSVAAGELFF
TRBV14	.	.	TRBJ2-3	TGTGCCAGCAGCCAAGCTTGGCGGAGCACAGATACGCAGTATTTT	CASSQAWRSTDTQYF
TRBV9	TRBD2	.	TRBJ2-3	TGTGCCAGCAGCGCCCCTCAGGACGGGGGGGTGAATACGCAGTATTTT	CASSAPQDGGVNTQYF
TRBV6-4	.	few	TRBJ1-1	TGTGCCAGCAGTGACGAAGGAGGAACTGAAGCTTTCTTT	CASSDEGGTEAFF
TRBV14	TRBD1	once	TRBJ1-1	TGTGCCAGCAGCCTAGCCGGGACAGGGTATCCTGAAGCTTTCTTT	CASSLAGTGYPEAFF
TRBV9	.	.	TRBJ1-4	TGTGCCAGCAGCCCGGGGGGAGCTAATGAAAAACTGTTTTTT	CASSPGGANEKLFF
TRBV4-3	.	.	TRBJ1-5	TGCGCCAGCAGCCAAGATAAATCAGGGAGCAATCAGCCCCAGCATTTT	CASSQDKSGSNQPQHF
TRBV7-8	TRBD1	once	TRBJ1-2	TGTGCCAGCAGCTTCCCCGGGACAGGAGTATATGGCTACACCTTC	CASSFPGTGVYGYTF
TRBV9	.	.	TRBJ2-2	TGTGCCAGCAGCCTACAGGGCCAGGGGACCGGGGAGCTGTTTTTT	CASSLQGQGTGELFF
TRBV27	.	.	TRBJ1-5	TGTGCCACCGCCGACAGCTTTCATCAGCCCCAGCATTTT	CATADSFHQPQHF
TRBV11-2	.	once	TRBJ1-6	TGTGCCAGCAGCTTCACACCCTCCTATAATTCACCCCTCCACTTT	CASSFTPSYNSPLHF
TRBV27	TRBD2	few	TRBJ2-7	TGTGCCAGCAGTCCACTCGGACTAGAAAAGCAGTACTTC	CASSPLGLEKQYF
TRBV7-2	TRBD1	.	TRBJ1-1	TGTGCCAGCAGCTTAGATTGGGACAGGGGGACTTTCTTT	CASSLDWDRGTFF
TRBV19	.	.	TRBJ1-5	TGTGCCAGTAGTATGTTCCTTCAGCCCCAGCATTTT	CASSMFLQPQHF
TRBV6-5	.	.	TRBJ2-7	TGTGCCAGCAGGAGGAGTAGCGGACCCTACGAGCAGTACTTC	CASRRSSGPYEQYF
TRBV30	TRBD1	.	TRBJ2-7	TGTGCCTGGGAAGGACAGGGGGCCTACGAGCAGTACTTC	CAWEGQGAYEQYF
TRBV28	TRBD1	.	TRBJ2-7	TGTGCCAGCACTCCGGACAGGGGCGAGCAGTACTTC	CASTPDRGEQYF
TRBV30	.	.	TRBJ2-1	TGTGCCTGGAGTGTGGGCAGCACTGAGCAGTTCTTC	CAWSVGSTEQFF
TRBV10-3	.	few	TRBJ2-5	TGTGCCATCAGTGCGGAGGCCCGGACCCAGTACTTC	CAISAEARTQYF
TRBV7-2	TRBD1	.	TRBJ1-2	TGTGCCAGCAGCCCTTGGACAGGGAGTACAGACTATGGCTACACCTTC	CASSPWTGSTDYGYTF
TRBV6-5	TRBD1	.	TRBJ1-4	TGTGCCAGCAGATACACAGGGGGCAGGGATGAAAAACTGTTTTTT	CASRYTGGRDEKLFF
TRBV4-2	.	few	TRBJ2-6	TGTGCCAGCAGCCAAGAACTGGTCTCTGGGGCCAACGTCCTGACTTTC	CASSQELVSGANVLTF